The present T cell receptor beta chain was sequenced within a study of cytomegalovirus exposure and HLA in healthy donors (dated by TCRdb to about 2017). Study-wide context: In an earlier analysis of roughly 590 of the donors, 276 Gb of sequence data and 120 million or so unique TCR beta sequences from 150 million to 200 million T cells were reported. Rather than drawing on any new phenotypic data, the later analysis identified candidate immune exposures from TCR beta sequences and the way those sequences occurred across donors. A later analysis re-examined previously published TCR beta repertoires from just over 650 donors and added high-resolution HLA genotyping to investigate patterns of TCR occurrence. Several DR-DQ haplotypes were treated as single units for association and clustering because of strong linkage in the cohort. The T cell repertoires of 666 subjects were profiled by immunosequencing and related to cytomegalovirus serostatus. To predict cytomegalovirus infection status, the study combined high-throughput TCR immunosequencing, statistical association of individual TCRs with disease status, and machine learning. Both class I and class II loci were covered by HLA typing, at four-digit resolution. The study aimed to test whether cataloging public T cell receptors could reveal signatures of past pathogen exposure. To decide whether each TCR beta V gene segment behaved as functional or pseudogenic, an earlier analysis of 587 of the donors relied on high-throughput TCR beta sequencing. About 280 gigabases of sequencing data and approximately 91 million unique TCR sequences made up an early release that covered 500 to 700 HLA-typed donors. Besides the first cohort of roughly 660 subjects, a separate validation cohort made up of over 100 different subjects was used. Donor age, sex, ethnicity and CMV serostatus were compiled alongside the repertoire data. Of the approximately 400 genotyped donors, approximately 81% were placed in the genetic ancestry cluster associated with self-reported Caucasian donors. Every discovery cohort repertoire had been produced on one sequencing platform. Among several hundred genotyped donors of the cohort, an average of approximately 240,000 unique TCR beta nucleotide sequences was sequenced per donor, of which about 18% were non-productive. The number of typed donors differed by locus: about 620-640 for A, B, C, DRB1 and DQB1; approximately 520 for DQA1; 600 to 610 for DPA1; and 450 to 480 for DPB1. A later genetic analysis took genome-wide SNP genotypes for about 55% of the roughly 670 donors and used that subset as a discovery cohort.

In total, over 600 healthy bone marrow donors made up the cohort. At the time of sampling, all cohort members were nominally healthy, though unrecorded immune exposures were likely present. The donor was CMV seropositive and was included in the group of some 290 seropositive cohort members. Every donor gave a peripheral blood sample, and the peripheral blood mononuclear cells from that sample were used for TCR beta sequencing. Genomic DNA extraction from the blood cell samples was performed with the Qiagen DNeasy Blood Extraction Kit. As to this clone: No cognate antigen has been identified for it. Within one base of it there is no much larger clone, and no base qualities were kept.

Study-wide conclusions, independent of this receptor: A group of highly shared sequence variants was considered likely to be a technical artifact of the sequencing pipeline. This cohort had only TCR beta chains sequenced, and the lack of alpha or paired-chain data limited which features could be detected. A few of the identified cytomegalovirus-associated TCR beta chains were confirmed in vitro to be specific for cytomegalovirus antigens. Correlated functional status among segregating V segments might be attributable to linkage disequilibrium, but an unknown experimental factor could not be ruled out. Because counts were too low, roughly 18 rarely observed V segments, including chromosome 9 orphons, were left out of the earlier analysis of 587 of the donors. In a later analysis, TCR association rates were found to vary across HLA loci, with the most associated TCRs seen for DRB1 alleles and the fewest for HLA-C alleles. CMV serostatus was the only immune exposure information available for the cohort. In a later genetic analysis, a missense DCLRE1C variant was associated with V-gene and J-gene trimming of TCR beta chains, and the association was replicated in an independent cohort. A later analysis found that HLA-associated TCR beta chains were more clonally expanded and had lower generation probabilities than equally common non-associated chains. Most TCR sequences were seen in very few donors, while some public TCRs were found in many individuals. Roughly uniform sequencing depth across donors was assumed in presence/absence analyses, although this assumption may not hold. Compared with the approximately 710-donor mean, donors in an Asian-associated ancestry cluster had fewer N-insertions in productive TCRs, according to a later genetic analysis. Because the 87-base-pair reads could not distinguish some IMGT-functional V segments, including TRBV6-2 and TRBV6-3, those segments were excluded. According to a later analysis, most CMV-associated TCR beta chains appeared to be HLA-restricted, and the HLA associations seemed to be driven largely by CMV exposure. A later analysis associated roughly 17,000 TCR beta sequences with specific HLA alleles at a false discovery rate of 0.05. A further reported finding was that TCR beta sequences accurately predicted the HLA-A and HLA-B alleles for most subjects in the first cohort. Several of the top co-occurrence clusters appeared to be linked to parvovirus B19, influenza, CMV and Epstein-Barr virus, according to a later analysis. Because some donors lacked HLA typing at each locus, the association tests relied only on the typed subset. The authors suggested that the approach could potentially be generalized to other disease states and immunological phenotypes. An earlier analysis of approximately 540 of the donors showed that most TCR beta V segments appeared in productive rearrangements either about 87% or about 30% of the time, which broadly matched IMGT annotations. When HLA alleles, especially DR and DQ, strongly co-occurred, attributing TCR associations to individual alleles was difficult. The classifier was reported to diagnose cytomegalovirus status with high specificity and sensitivity in both the original cohort and the validation cohort. The study listed 150 to 200 TCR beta chains as associated with cytomegalovirus.

The CDR3 runs 14 amino acids, cysteine and phenylalanine included. Here the CDR3 DNA is all that survives: 42 bases in frame from base 1. CDR1 and CDR2, per the germline V gene (reference sequence), are SGHAT and FQDESV. The germline ends are 12 bases apart after V is trimmed by 6 bases and J by 1 base. The method behind the library was the immunoSEQ multiplex PCR assay. A mixture of 60 forward primers for TCR Vbeta segments and 13 reverse primers for TCR Jbeta segments was used in the multiplex PCR. A multiplex PCR assay on genomic DNA amplified the CDR3 region of rearranged TCR beta genes. Amplified TCR beta libraries were sequenced as 87-base-pair reads on the Illumina HiSeq System. Under the source paper's analysis protocol: In a later analysis, roughly 80 million unique TCR beta chains were counted across the roughly 610 repertoires, and roughly 11 million of these chains were shared by at least two donors. Raw reads were error-corrected and collapsed into unique sequences by a nearest-neighbor algorithm in which closely related sequences were merged to remove PCR and sequencing errors. To assign V, D and J gene segments, CDR3 sequences were aligned to IMGT reference sequences. For a sequence to be retained, a match of at least six nucleotides was required to both a V gene segment and a J gene segment. A rearrangement counted as productive if the CDR3 had no stop codons and remained in frame with V and J, and every other rearrangement counted as non-productive. CDR3 was defined by IMGT convention, running from the second conserved V-encoded cysteine to the conserved J-encoded phenylalanine. The earlier analysis of some 540 of the donors excluded any sequence lacking an unambiguous match to a single V gene segment. In an earlier analysis of 587 of the donors, a V segment was called functional when productive rearrangements were above 56.7%, and segregating when the standard deviation between donors exceeded 5%. To diagnose cytomegalovirus status from the catalog of TCR beta chain sequences, a statistical classification framework was built. A later analysis assigned V and J genes by comparing TCR nucleotide sequences with IMGT/GENE-DB human TR gene sequences. The TCRdist pipeline was used in a later analysis to assign CDR3 sequences and most-parsimonious VDJ recombination scenarios. In a later analysis, each TCR beta chain was defined by its CDR3 amino acid sequence together with its V-gene family, and reads lacking a unique V-gene family were excluded. As a way to deal with suspected cross-contamination and a sequencing artifact, a later analysis dropped approximately 570 nucleotide sequences that were highly shared and had low generation probability. In a later analysis, a clonal expansion index for each public chain was calculated from normalized within-repertoire ranks of inferred template counts. A later analysis computed generation probabilities with a VDJ recombination model fitted to out-of-frame rearrangements, and checked the results against IGoR. Hypergeometric tests were used in a later analysis to score TCR-TCR, TCR-HLA and TCR-CMV co-occurrence, with a repertoire-size bias correction applied to the TCR pairs. In a later analysis, false discovery rates were estimated by permuting HLA or CMV assignments 20 times. A later analysis grouped co-occurring TCRs with DBSCAN, adding TCRdist sequence similarity when clustering within HLA-allele-positive subsets. For co-occurrence clustering, repertoires with fewer than 30,000 or more than 120,000 public chains were excluded, along with five repertoires with anomalous nucleotide sharing. TCRdb took over this immuneACCESS table, retaining in-frame rearrangements with V and J assigned. Such tables are incomplete; in checked studies, under half of the missing clones stem from an unresolved V gene, and the remainder is unexplained. The DNA gave D and trimming, while V, J and clone size come from that table. Recorded for this sample are 200,000 to 300,000 clones; 82% of them occurred a single time. Of the sample, more than 5% falls within the top ten clones.

The sequence derives from a middle-aged woman in good health and CMV-seropositive. The sample taken for sequencing was PBMCs. The rearrangement joined TRBV11-1 to TRBJ1-2, with an unclear D gene assignment. This receptor carries the CDR3 CASRPGMGNYGYTF. The bases are TGTGCCAGCAGACCGGGGATGGGTAACTATGGCTACACCTTC.